The following is a TCR beta chain sequence with its context. V lost 4 bases and J 2 bases, leaving 12 bases between the germline ends. CDR3 length equals 14 residues. Germline-derived CDR1 and CDR2 are LNHDA and SQIVND (reference sequence). This table comes from immunoSEQ multiplex PCR, and its TCRdb copy is limited to in-frame clones, with some not included. Found here are roughly 150,000 clones, 90% to 95% of them singletons; the top ten hold approximately 1.5%. The data were taken from a study of T cell responses to AZD1222 COVID-19 vaccine. The receptor was isolated from an adult in good health. The chain uses TRBV19 and TRBJ2-7; the D gene is possibly TRBD1 (6 bases). Sequenced here: peripheral blood, sampled on day 0 of AZD1222 vaccination. Here the CDR3 DNA reads TGTGCCAGTAGTAACCGGGACACGGCCTACGAGCAGTACTTC. This translates into CASSNRDTAYEQYF.